This T cell receptor (beta chain) was identified in a study of T cell repertoires in cytomegalovirus infection. Study information: CMV infection plus the matching HLA type was flagged by public TCR beta signatures. Overall study findings and caveats: Ex vivo, HLA-C-restricted CMV-specific TCR beta clonotypes prevailed over the rest of the response. Summed frequency of shared TCR beta families picked out CMV carriers who also had the relevant HLA.

Deletions cut 4 bases from V and 3 bases from J, with 10 bases between. CDR1 and CDR2 (germline): MDHEN, SYDVKM. The CDR3 loop spans 13 amino acids. One entry per CDR3 protein results from TCRdb running MiXCR on the reads. The sample includes about 490,000 distinct CDR3 sequences, 16% of them seen just once. The table lists this clonotype with a few counts. Its antigen remains unidentified. The J gene is TRBJ2-7, the V gene TRBV28; tentatively, D is TRBD2 (5 bases). The TCR comes from a human donor in good health (CMV status not recorded). Some clones in this sample may be carry-over from other donors' samples. The specimen was CD8+ T cells from PBMCs. DNA for the CDR3: TGTGCCAGCAGTTCCGGACTTCGCTACGAGCAGTACTTC. Protein: CASSSGLRYEQYF.